This section outlines one T cell receptor beta chain sequence together with its context. This clonotype was counted ten times or more. The antigen it binds to is not known. Nothing much larger sits one base from this clone, and base qualities are not available. In the ophthalmopathy patients, disease was moderately to severely active, with a Clinical Activity Score of 3 or more, a NOSPECS grade of 4 or more, and a duration of less than 3 months. Any patient with an uncontrolled infection, another autoimmune disease, pregnancy or lactation was excluded. Diagnoses relied on clinical symptoms, serum thyroxine and TRAb, thyroid ultrasound and orbital computed tomography. PBMCs were separated from roughly 10 ml of fresh peripheral blood using Ficoll-Paque density gradient centrifugation. Trizol reagent was used to extract total RNA, and RNA quality was then checked on an Agilent 2100 Bioanalyzer. These data originate in a study of T cells in Graves' hyperthyroidism and ophthalmopathy (dated by TCRdb to the late 2010s). Concerning the study at large: Peripheral blood samples were taken at the time of initial diagnosis, prior to any treatment. TCR Vbeta CDR3 sequencing of around 130 peripheral blood samples (43 ophthalmopathy, over 70 hyperthyroidism and some 17 progressor patients) is reported in the paper. The 90 or so discovery patients were randomly split 7:3 into training and test sets. In addition, the study compared T-cell repertoires in thyroid tissue and in blood from five or six Graves' hyperthyroidism patients. To identify TCR V-J signatures that set the groups apart, the researchers used a discovery cohort of 100 patients, made up of roughly 45 with Graves' ophthalmopathy and approximately 57 with stable Graves' hyperthyroidism. Whether ophthalmopathy could be predicted prospectively was tested in an independent validation cohort made up of about 18 hyperthyroidism patients plus 17 patients who later progressed to ophthalmopathy. Following sampling, methimazole starting at 30 mg daily was given to hyperthyroidism patients, and high-dose intravenous methylprednisolone was given to ophthalmopathy patients. The paper's findings and limits, for the study overall: In cross-validation, a model built on a 13 V-J signature told ophthalmopathy apart from stable hyperthyroidism with 87.88% sensitivity and roughly 83% specificity, and in testing the same model reached 80%/75%. In validation, the model predicted progression to ophthalmopathy a median of about 5.9 months before onset, with 65% to 71% sensitivity and just under 75% specificity. Most expanded thyroid clonotypes (frequency above 0.001) were also detected in blood, suggesting blood repertoires may reflect thyroid immune responses. Sample size was not statistically predetermined, and investigators were not blinded to group allocation.

Amplification of TCR beta CDR3 regions was carried out from RNA transcripts. A first-round RT-PCR of the TCR CDR3 used the HTBI primer set with the Qiagen OneStep RT-PCR kit. A second multiplex PCR round built the libraries, followed by size selection and purification. Sequencing of the libraries was done on an Illumina HiSeq2000 using paired-end 100 bp reads. Turning to the authors' computational methods: SOAPnuke was used to process the raw data, removing reads that contained adapters or uncalled bases, had a mean Phred below 15, or lacked an exact match to the constant primer or identifier. High-quality paired reads were merged using COPE v1.2.5, and each unique nucleotide sequence was defined as a clonotype. MiTCR v1.1 was used to align clonotypes to the IMGT TRBV, TRBD and TRBJ reference segments. The analysis included only V-J combinations with a frequency above 0.0001, which together covered roughly 99% of the repertoires. The TCS score was defined as the ratio of F50 (clonal expansion) to E x V (chaos), calculated using BLOSUM62-based TCRdist between CDR3 peptides within each V-J. Welch's t-statistics and random forest reduced 450 to 600 V-J features to roughly 13, which were used in a naive Bayes classifier (R e1071). TCRdb cleaned the public reads at Q25 with fastp, built clones with MiXCR and kept in-frame beta chains. CDR3 protein duplicates are merged, each entry listing the most common genes and DNA. The V and J calls were not made by the authors but by TCRdb's processing. The sample includes 330,000 or so distinct CDR3 sequences, with around 18% observed a single time. Jointly, the top ten make up around a sixth of the sample.

Sequencing was done on a sample of blood. The clonotype was recovered from a woman aged 40 to 55 with Graves' ophthalmopathy.

The DNA reads as follows: TGTGCCATTCCGACAGCCTATGGCTACACCTTC. It codes for CAIPTAYGYTF. The sequence is built from TRBV6-5 and TRBJ1-2; TRBD1 is a possible D gene, resting on 5 matching bases. CDR1 is given as MNHEY and CDR2 as SVGAGI, both from the germline V gene. The CDR3 runs 11 residues from the cysteine to the phenylalanine. Here the CDR3 DNA is all that survives: 33 bases in frame from base 1. Between the V and J ends, shortened by 10 bases and 4 bases respectively, the junction contains 10 bases.